This TCR beta chain comes out of a study of CD8+CD57+ T cells in acquired aplastic anemia. The table lists this clonotype with many counts. Patients who underwent sequencing had shown CD8+CD57+ cell expansion by flow cytometry. It was genomic DNA that served as the template for profiling TCR beta VDJ and CDR3. One entry per CDR3 protein, called by TCRdb with MiXCR from the reads. The sample records just over 450,000 distinct CDR3 sequences, 25% to 40% being singletons. The CDR3 consists of 15 residues. Germline CDR1 reads LNHNV; CDR2 reads YYDKDF (reference sequence). With 1 base removed from V and 4 bases from J, the gap between germline ends came to 13 bases.

V gene TRBV15 combines with J gene TRBJ1-1; weak D call: TRBD1 (6 bases). The source is a human donor with aplastic anemia. Sequenced material: sorted CD4+, CD8+, or CD8+CD57+ T cells (not recorded which) from PBMCs. CDR3 protein: CATSRAPTGSTEAFF. For the CDR3, the DNA is TGTGCCACCAGCAGAGCGCCTACAGGGTCCACTGAAGCTTTCTTT.